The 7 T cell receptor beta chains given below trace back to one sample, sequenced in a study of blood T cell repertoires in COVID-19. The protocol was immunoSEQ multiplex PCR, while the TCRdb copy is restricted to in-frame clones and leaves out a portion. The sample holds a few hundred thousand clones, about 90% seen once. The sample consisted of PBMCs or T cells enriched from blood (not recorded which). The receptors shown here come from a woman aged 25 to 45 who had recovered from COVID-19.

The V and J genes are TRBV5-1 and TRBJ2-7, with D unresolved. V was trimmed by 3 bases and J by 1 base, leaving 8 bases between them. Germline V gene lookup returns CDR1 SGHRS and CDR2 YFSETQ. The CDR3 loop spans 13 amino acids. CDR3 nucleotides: TGCGCCAGCAGCTGGCAGAATTCCTACGAGCAGTACTTC. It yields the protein CASSWQNSYEQYF.

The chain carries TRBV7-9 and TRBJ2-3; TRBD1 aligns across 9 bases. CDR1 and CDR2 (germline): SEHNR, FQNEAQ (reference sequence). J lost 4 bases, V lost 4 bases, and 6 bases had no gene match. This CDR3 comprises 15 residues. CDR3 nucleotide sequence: TGTGCCAGCAGCTCCTCAAGGACAGGGGCAGATACGCAGTATTTT. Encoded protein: CASSSSRTGADTQYF.

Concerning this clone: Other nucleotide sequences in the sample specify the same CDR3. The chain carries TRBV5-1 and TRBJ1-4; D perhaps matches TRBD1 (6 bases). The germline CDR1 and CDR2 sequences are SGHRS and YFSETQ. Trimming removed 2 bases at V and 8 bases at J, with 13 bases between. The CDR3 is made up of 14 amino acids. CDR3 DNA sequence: TGCGCCAGCAGCTTTCAGGGGCTCGGAGAAAAACTGTTTTTT. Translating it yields CASSFQGLGEKLFF.

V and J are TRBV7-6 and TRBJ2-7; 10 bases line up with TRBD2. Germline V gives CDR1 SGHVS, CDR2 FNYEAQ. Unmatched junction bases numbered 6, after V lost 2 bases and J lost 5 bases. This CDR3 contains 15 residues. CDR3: CASSLTSGEFDEQYF. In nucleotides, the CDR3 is TGTGCCAGCAGCTTAACTAGCGGGGAGTTCGACGAGCAGTACTTC.

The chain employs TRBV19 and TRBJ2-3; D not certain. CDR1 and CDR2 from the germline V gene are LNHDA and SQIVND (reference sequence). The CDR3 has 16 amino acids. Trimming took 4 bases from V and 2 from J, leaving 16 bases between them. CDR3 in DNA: TGTGCCAGTAGTAAGAGAACCCTACCTTCCACAGATACGCAGTATTTT. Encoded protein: CASSKRTLPSTDTQYF.

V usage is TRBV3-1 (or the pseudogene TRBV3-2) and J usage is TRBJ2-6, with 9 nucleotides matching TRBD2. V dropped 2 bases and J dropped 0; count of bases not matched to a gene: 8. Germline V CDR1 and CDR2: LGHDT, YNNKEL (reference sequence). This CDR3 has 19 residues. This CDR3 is CASSQWGAGGISGANVLTF. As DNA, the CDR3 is TGTGCCAGCAGCCAATGGGGAGCGGGGGGAATCTCTGGGGCCAACGTCCTGACTTTC.

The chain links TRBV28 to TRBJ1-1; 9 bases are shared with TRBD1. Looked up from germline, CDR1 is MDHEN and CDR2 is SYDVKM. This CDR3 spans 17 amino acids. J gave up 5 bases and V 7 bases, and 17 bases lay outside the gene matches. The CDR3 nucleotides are TGTGCCAGCACCCTGATGGGTGACAGGGGGATCGGGACTGAAGCTTTCTTT. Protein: CASTLMGDRGIGTEAFF. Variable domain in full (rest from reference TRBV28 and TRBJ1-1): DVKVTQSSRYLVKRTGEKVFLECVQDMDHENMFWYRQDPGLGLRLIYFSYDVKMKEKGDIPEGYSVSREKKERFSLILESASTNQTSMYLCASTLMGDRGIGTEAFFGQGTRLTVV.